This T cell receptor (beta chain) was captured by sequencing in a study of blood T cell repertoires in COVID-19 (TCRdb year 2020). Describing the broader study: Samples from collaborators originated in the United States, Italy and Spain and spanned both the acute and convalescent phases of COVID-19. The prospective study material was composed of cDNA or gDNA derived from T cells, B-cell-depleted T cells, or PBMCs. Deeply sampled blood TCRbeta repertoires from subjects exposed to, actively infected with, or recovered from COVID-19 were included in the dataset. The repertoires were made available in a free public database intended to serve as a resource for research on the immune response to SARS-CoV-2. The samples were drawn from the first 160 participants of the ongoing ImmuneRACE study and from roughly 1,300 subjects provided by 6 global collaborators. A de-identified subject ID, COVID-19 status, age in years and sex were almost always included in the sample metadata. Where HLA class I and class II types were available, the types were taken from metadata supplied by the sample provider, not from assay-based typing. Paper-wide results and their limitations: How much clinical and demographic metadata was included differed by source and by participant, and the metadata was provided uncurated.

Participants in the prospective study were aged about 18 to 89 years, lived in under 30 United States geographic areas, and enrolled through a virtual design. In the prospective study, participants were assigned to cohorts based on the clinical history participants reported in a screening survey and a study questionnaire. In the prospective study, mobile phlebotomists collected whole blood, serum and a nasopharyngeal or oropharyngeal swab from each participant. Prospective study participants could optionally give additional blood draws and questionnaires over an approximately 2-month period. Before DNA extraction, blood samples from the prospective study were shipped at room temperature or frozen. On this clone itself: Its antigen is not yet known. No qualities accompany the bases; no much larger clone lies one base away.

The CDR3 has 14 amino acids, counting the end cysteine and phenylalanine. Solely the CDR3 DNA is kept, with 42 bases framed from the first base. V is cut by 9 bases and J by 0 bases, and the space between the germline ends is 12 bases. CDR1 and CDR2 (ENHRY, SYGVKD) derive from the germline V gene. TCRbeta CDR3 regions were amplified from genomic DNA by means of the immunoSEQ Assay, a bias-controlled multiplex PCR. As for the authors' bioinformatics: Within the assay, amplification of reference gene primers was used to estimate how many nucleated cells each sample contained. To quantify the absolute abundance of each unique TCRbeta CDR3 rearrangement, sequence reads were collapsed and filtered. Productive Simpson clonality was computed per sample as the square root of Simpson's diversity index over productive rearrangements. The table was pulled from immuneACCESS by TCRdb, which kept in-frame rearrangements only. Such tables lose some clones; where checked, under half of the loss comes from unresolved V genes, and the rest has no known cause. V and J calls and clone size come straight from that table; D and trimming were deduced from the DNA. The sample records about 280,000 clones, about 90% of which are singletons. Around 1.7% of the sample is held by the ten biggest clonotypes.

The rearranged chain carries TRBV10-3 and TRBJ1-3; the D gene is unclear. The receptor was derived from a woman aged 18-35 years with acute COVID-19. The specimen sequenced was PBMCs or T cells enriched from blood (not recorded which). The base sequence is TGTGCCATTAAAAGAACAGACTCTGGAAACACCATATATTTT. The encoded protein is CAIKRTDSGNTIYF.